The T cell receptor (beta chain) described here comes from a study of blood T cell repertoires in COVID-19. This CDR3 contains 16 residues. Germline V CDR1 and CDR2: LGHDT, YNNKEL (reference sequence). The V gene lost 1 base and the J gene lost 5 bases, with 14 bases spanning the gap. The assay was immunoSEQ multiplex PCR, and TCRdb's table has in-frame clones only and misses some. Of about 250,000 clones in the sample, around 80% were seen once. The genes are TRBV3-1 (or the pseudogene TRBV3-2) and TRBJ2-2; a possible D gene is TRBD2 (5 bases). The receptor's source is a woman in her 40s with active or convalescent COVID-19. The sequencing sample was made of peripheral blood. CDR3 loop: CASSQAALAGTGELFF. In DNA form, the CDR3 reads TGTGCCAGCAGCCAAGCTGCGCTAGCAGGAACCGGGGAGCTGTTTTTT.